Given below is one T cell receptor beta chain in context. This specimen comes from a study of control samples from healthy donors and cancer patients. Germline V gene sequence: CDR1 SQVTM, CDR2 ANQGSEA. CDR3 length: 17 amino acids. Trimming pared 3 bases from V and 0 bases from J, leaving 18 bases between. Produced via immunoSEQ multiplex PCR; TCRdb's table is partial and in-frame only. The sample contains tens of thousands of clones, 85% to 90% of which appear only once. This TCR derives from a woman in her 50s with colorectal cancer. The chain combines TRBV29-1 with TRBJ1-5; the D is unclear. Source material: PBMCs. As DNA, the CDR3 is TGCAGCGTTGATGGAACACGGAAAAATTATAGCAATCAGCCCCAGCATTTT. Protein: CSVDGTRKNYSNQPQHF. Variable domain in full (rest from reference TRBV29-1 and TRBJ1-5): SAVISQKPSRDICQRGTSLTIQCQVDSQVTMMFWYRQQPGQSLTLIATANQGSEATYESGFVIDKFPISRPNLTFSTLTVSNMSPEDSSIYLCSVDGTRKNYSNQPQHFGDGTRLSIL.